Below, one TCR beta chain is given with its context. These data come from a study of cytomegalovirus exposure and HLA in healthy donors. Primers for the PCR totalled 60 Vbeta and 13 Jbeta. Profiled with immunoSEQ multiplex PCR; TCRdb holds only in-frame clones, not every one. The repertoire holds 150,000 to 200,000 clones, nearly 80% seen once, with around 0.98% in the top ten. Germline lookup yields CDR1 SGHRS and CDR2 YFSETQ. This CDR3 spans 13 amino acids. The V and J ends lost 4 bases and 6 bases respectively, with 14 bases between them. Sequencing used PBMCs. The receptor was isolated from a woman between 50 and 59 years old in good health and CMV-seropositive. The chain has TRBV5-1 and TRBJ2-7; D uncertain. CDR3 in amino acids: CASSRETGGEQYF. The CDR3 DNA sequence: TGCGCCAGCAGCAGAGAGACCGGCGGCGAGCAGTACTTC.